The rows below give T cell receptor beta chains drawn from one sample of a study of CD8 T cells in ankylosing spondylitis. TCRdb re-analysed the 5' RACE reads in MiXCR, keeping a single row per CDR3 protein. The sample yields a few hundred thousand distinct CDR3 sequences, more than 20% seen once. Input material: blood, either unsorted or a sorted T cell fraction (not recorded which). The receptors come from a female donor with ankylosing spondylitis or in good health (not recorded which). Both conserved end residues are part of each CDR3. The D gene is left open where the match is weak. Where a row states a size, it is once, few, many or the class of an expanded clone; other rows omit it.

d_gene: -; j_gene: TRBJ1-2; abundance: many; v_gene: TRBV20-1; CDR3nt: TGCAGTGCGAGGACACCGGGAGGCTACACCTTC; CDR3aa: CSARTPGGYTF
d_gene: -; j_gene: TRBJ2-7; abundance: -; v_gene: TRBV4-3; CDR3nt: TGCGCCAGCAGCCGCGACTCAAGGGCATACGAGCAGTACTTC; CDR3aa: CASSRDSRAYEQYF
d_gene: TRBD2; j_gene: TRBJ2-3; abundance: -; v_gene: TRBV24-1; CDR3nt: TGTGCCACCAGTGAGGGAACTAGCGGGATTAAGGCAGATACGCAGTATTTT; CDR3aa: CATSEGTSGIKADTQYF
d_gene: -; j_gene: TRBJ1-1; abundance: few; v_gene: TRBV11-3; CDR3nt: TGTGCCAGCAGCCCCCGGAGGGGAGACACTGAAGCTTTCTTT; CDR3aa: CASSPRRGDTEAFF
d_gene: -; j_gene: TRBJ1-5; abundance: many; v_gene: TRBV20-1; CDR3nt: TGCAGTGCCGACAGCAGATCACTCCAGCATTTT; CDR3aa: CSADSRSLQHF
d_gene: TRBD2; j_gene: TRBJ2-2; abundance: many; v_gene: TRBV7-2; CDR3nt: TGTGCCAGCAGCTTATGGGTAGCGGGAGAAGGGGAGCTGTTTTTT; CDR3aa: CASSLWVAGEGELFF
d_gene: -; j_gene: TRBJ2-7; abundance: -; v_gene: TRBV7-8; CDR3nt: TGTGCCAGCAGCCCGACCTCTGGTAGGGACGAGCAGTACTTC; CDR3aa: CASSPTSGRDEQYF
d_gene: -; j_gene: TRBJ1-2; abundance: -; v_gene: TRBV11-2; CDR3nt: TGTGCCAGCAGCCCAGGAGGACAGCCTAACTATGGCTACACCTTC; CDR3aa: CASSPGGQPNYGYTF
d_gene: -; j_gene: TRBJ2-4; abundance: -; v_gene: TRBV20-1; CDR3nt: TGCAGTGCTGGAGAGCTAGCCAAAAACATTCAGTACTTC; CDR3aa: CSAGELAKNIQYF
d_gene: TRBD1; j_gene: TRBJ2-2; abundance: -; v_gene: TRBV29-1; CDR3nt: TGCAGCGCATCACAGGGGACGAACACCGGGGAGCTGTTTTTT; CDR3aa: CSASQGTNTGELFF
d_gene: -; j_gene: TRBJ2-1; abundance: -; v_gene: TRBV6-2/TRBV6-3; CDR3nt: TGTGCCAGCAGTTACACCGCGACTAGGCACAATGAGCAGTTCTTC; CDR3aa: CASSYTATRHNEQFF
d_gene: -; j_gene: TRBJ2-6; abundance: few; v_gene: TRBV12-3/TRBV12-4; CDR3nt: TGTGCCAGCAGTTTAATGAGGACTGGGGCCAACGTCCTGACTTTC; CDR3aa: CASSLMRTGANVLTF
d_gene: -; j_gene: TRBJ2-5; abundance: -; v_gene: TRBV12-3/TRBV12-4; CDR3nt: TGTGCCAGCAGTTTATCGCCTCGTGTCCGAGGGGAGACCCAGTACTTC; CDR3aa: CASSLSPRVRGETQYF
d_gene: TRBD2; j_gene: TRBJ2-1; abundance: once; v_gene: TRBV9; CDR3nt: TGTGCCAGCAGCGTAGACCCGGGAGGGTTTGAGCAGTTCTTC; CDR3aa: CASSVDPGGFEQFF
d_gene: -; j_gene: TRBJ1-2; abundance: -; v_gene: TRBV6-1; CDR3nt: TGTGCCAGCACCTCACCCGGCGGCCCCTATGGCTACACCTTC; CDR3aa: CASTSPGGPYGYTF
d_gene: -; j_gene: TRBJ2-7; abundance: few; v_gene: TRBV7-6; CDR3nt: TGTGCCAGCAGCTTAGACAGTTTCCTCTCCTACGAGCAGTACTTC; CDR3aa: CASSLDSFLSYEQYF
d_gene: -; j_gene: TRBJ1-2; abundance: many; v_gene: TRBV7-2; CDR3nt: TGTGCCAGCAGCTTAGACGTAAACTATGGCTACACCTTC; CDR3aa: CASSLDVNYGYTF
d_gene: TRBD1; j_gene: TRBJ2-3; abundance: few; v_gene: TRBV10-3; CDR3nt: TGTGCCTCCACAGGGGTCACAGATACGCAGTATTTT; CDR3aa: CASTGVTDTQYF
d_gene: TRBD2; j_gene: TRBJ2-7; abundance: -; v_gene: TRBV7-9; CDR3nt: TGTGCCAGCAGCGAGGGACTAGCGGTTGCTGAGCAGTACTTC; CDR3aa: CASSEGLAVAEQYF
d_gene: -; j_gene: TRBJ2-3; abundance: -; v_gene: TRBV29-1; CDR3nt: TGCAGCGTTGAAGATGAAGGCAGCTTAAGCACAGATACGCAGTATTTT; CDR3aa: CSVEDEGSLSTDTQYF
d_gene: -; j_gene: TRBJ2-1; abundance: -; v_gene: TRBV11-2; CDR3nt: TGTGCCAGCAGTCCAAGCGGGGCCAGGGGGTTCTTC; CDR3aa: CASSPSGARGFF
d_gene: -; j_gene: TRBJ2-4; abundance: -; v_gene: TRBV7-2; CDR3nt: TGTGCCAGCAGTGTCGGAACAAGCCTGAGAACCAAAAACATTCAGTACTTC; CDR3aa: CASSVGTSLRTKNIQYF
d_gene: TRBD2; j_gene: TRBJ2-2; abundance: -; v_gene: TRBV27; CDR3nt: TGTGCCAGCAGCCGCAAACTAGCGGGAGGGTACACCGGGGAGCTGTTTTTT; CDR3aa: CASSRKLAGGYTGELFF
d_gene: TRBD2; j_gene: TRBJ2-7; abundance: few; v_gene: TRBV7-9; CDR3nt: TGTGCCAGCAGCTCCCCTTCTAGCGGGAGAGAGTACTTC; CDR3aa: CASSSPSSGREYF
d_gene: -; j_gene: TRBJ2-7; abundance: -; v_gene: TRBV10-3; CDR3nt: TGTGCCATCAGTGGTCTGAGGGGGGCTGGGGAGCAGTACTTC; CDR3aa: CAISGLRGAGEQYF
d_gene: TRBD1; j_gene: TRBJ1-2; abundance: -; v_gene: TRBV6-1; CDR3nt: TGTGCCAGCAGCCTCCCGGGACAGGGGGGCTACACCTTC; CDR3aa: CASSLPGQGGYTF
d_gene: -; j_gene: TRBJ1-5; abundance: few; v_gene: TRBV5-1; CDR3nt: TGCGCCAGCAGCTTAGGAGGGGGAAGGAGCAATCAGCCCCAGCATTTT; CDR3aa: CASSLGGGRSNQPQHF
d_gene: TRBD1; j_gene: TRBJ2-5; abundance: -; v_gene: TRBV5-6; CDR3nt: TGTGCCAGCAGCTTGGTTCTGGACAGGGCGGAAGAGACCCAGTACTTC; CDR3aa: CASSLVLDRAEETQYF
d_gene: -; j_gene: TRBJ1-1; abundance: -; v_gene: TRBV19; CDR3nt: TGTGCCAGTAGTATCTACGTGAACACTGAAGCTTTCTTT; CDR3aa: CASSIYVNTEAFF
d_gene: -; j_gene: TRBJ2-3; abundance: -; v_gene: TRBV5-4; CDR3nt: TGTGCCAGCAGAGGCGGGGCTCCAGATACGCAGTATTTT; CDR3aa: CASRGGAPDTQYF
d_gene: -; j_gene: TRBJ2-1; abundance: -; v_gene: TRBV5-4; CDR3nt: TGTGCCAGCAACCCGCCCGGCAGGAGGTCCTACAATGAGCAGTTCTTC; CDR3aa: CASNPPGRRSYNEQFF
d_gene: -; j_gene: TRBJ1-1; abundance: few; v_gene: TRBV2; CDR3nt: TGTGCCAGCATTCCGGACACCAACACTGAAGCTTTCTTT; CDR3aa: CASIPDTNTEAFF
d_gene: TRBD2; j_gene: TRBJ2-7; abundance: -; v_gene: TRBV6-2/TRBV6-3; CDR3nt: TGTGCCAGCTCTCGACCAGCAACCGGGACTACCCCACCGCCTTACTACGAGCAGTACTTC; CDR3aa: CASSRPATGTTPPPYYEQYF
d_gene: -; j_gene: TRBJ2-1; abundance: few; v_gene: TRBV20-1; CDR3nt: TGCAGTGCTAGGTTTAATGAGCAGTTCTTC; CDR3aa: CSARFNEQFF
d_gene: -; j_gene: TRBJ2-3; abundance: -; v_gene: TRBV20-1; CDR3nt: TGCAGTGCTTCCGTCTACCCGGCAGATACGCAGTATTTT; CDR3aa: CSASVYPADTQYF
d_gene: -; j_gene: TRBJ2-5; abundance: -; v_gene: TRBV2; CDR3nt: TGTGCCAGCAGTGAAGGCGGAGAAGAGACCCAGTACTTC; CDR3aa: CASSEGGEETQYF
d_gene: -; j_gene: TRBJ2-5; abundance: -; v_gene: TRBV20-1; CDR3nt: TGCAGTGCTGGAGGGCGTGGCGGGGGCAGGGGAGAGACCCAGTACTTC; CDR3aa: CSAGGRGGGRGETQYF